The present T cell receptor beta chain was sequenced within a study of blood T cell repertoires in COVID-19. Study in general: PBMCs, B-cell-depleted T cells, or T cells provided the cDNA or gDNA that made up the material.

This CDR3 has 17 residues. CDR1 and CDR2 (germline): MDHEN, SYDVKM. V was trimmed by 2 bases and J by 3 bases, leaving 19 bases between them. Seattle enrolled patients during active infection and tracked them longitudinally. Original processing notes: Estimation of nucleated cell counts relied on the amplification of reference gene primers. Profiling relied on immunoSEQ multiplex PCR, and the TCRdb table lists in-frame clones only, not all of them. V and J calls and clone size are copied from that table; D and trimming were computed from the DNA. The sample shows 80,000 or so clones, approximately 81% of them seen only once.

The receptor was isolated from a man in his 60s with COVID-19, enrolled during active disease. V usage is TRBV28 and J usage is TRBJ1-2; D is undetermined. Material for sequencing was peripheral blood. CDR3 sequence (DNA): TGTGCCAGCAGTTTAAGGTCCGAAGGAACGCAGGACTATGGCTACACCTTC. This gives the protein CASSLRSEGTQDYGYTF.